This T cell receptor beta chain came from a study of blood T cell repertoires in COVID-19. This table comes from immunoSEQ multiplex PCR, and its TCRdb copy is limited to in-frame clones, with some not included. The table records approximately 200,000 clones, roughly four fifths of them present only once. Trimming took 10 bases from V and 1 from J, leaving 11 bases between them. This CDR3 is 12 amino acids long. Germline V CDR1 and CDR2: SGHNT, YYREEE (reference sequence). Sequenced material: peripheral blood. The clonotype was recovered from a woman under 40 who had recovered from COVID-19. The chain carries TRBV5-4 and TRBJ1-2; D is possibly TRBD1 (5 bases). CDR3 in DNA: TGTGCCGTGGGGGGGGATAACTATGGCTACACCTTC. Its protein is CAVGGDNYGYTF.